What follows describes a single TCR beta chain. The antigen is not known. V lost 4 bases and J 12 bases, leaving 17 bases between the germline ends. This CDR3 is 12 amino acids long. Germline V gives CDR1 DFQATT, CDR2 SNEGSKA (reference sequence). Sample-barcoded 5' priming and a J-beta primer mix drove a second PCR of about 7 to 11 cycles. Each cDNA molecule was tagged by a template-switch adaptor that had 12 random nucleotides. TCRdb fed the 5' RACE reads into MiXCR, producing one record per CDR3 protein. Of about 780,000 distinct CDR3 sequences detected, around 25% appear once; the ten largest clones hold about 3%. This specimen belongs to a study of blood T cells in healthy people across ages. Broader study findings: Both naive CD4+ cell counts and diversity were greater in long-lived donors than in aged donors.

These same data were also listed under a study on T cells of mothers and their children.

Specimen: blood. The sequence came from a boy between 10 and 17 years old in good health. This sequence joins TRBV20-1 and TRBJ2-3; no reliable D call. The CDR3 here is CSATAGPHPQYF. CDR3 bases: TGCAGTGCTACCGCAGGTCCCCACCCACAGTATTTT.